This paragraph reports one T cell receptor (beta chain). Memory CD4+ T cells were sorted as CD4+CD45RO+CD25- cells. From the 5' RACE reads, TCRdb called clonotypes with MiXCR, one entry per CDR3 protein. The top ten hold about 4% of the sample, which has about 42,000 distinct CDR3 sequences, approximately 31% seen once. The CDR3 covers 14 residues. From germline, CDR1 is SEHNR and CDR2 FQNEAQ (reference sequence). Trimming stripped 4 bases from V and 6 bases from J, with 13 bases between. The TCR comes from a female donor with breast cancer. V and J are TRBV7-9 and TRBJ1-5; D unresolved. Specimen: tumor-infiltrating memory CD4+ T cells sorted from the breast tumor. As to subset: memory CD4+ T cells, CD4+CD45RO+CD25-. CDR3 in DNA: TGTGCCAGCAGCTCTACAGAAGCAAGTCAGCCCCAGCATTTT. Amino acids: CASSSTEASQPQHF.